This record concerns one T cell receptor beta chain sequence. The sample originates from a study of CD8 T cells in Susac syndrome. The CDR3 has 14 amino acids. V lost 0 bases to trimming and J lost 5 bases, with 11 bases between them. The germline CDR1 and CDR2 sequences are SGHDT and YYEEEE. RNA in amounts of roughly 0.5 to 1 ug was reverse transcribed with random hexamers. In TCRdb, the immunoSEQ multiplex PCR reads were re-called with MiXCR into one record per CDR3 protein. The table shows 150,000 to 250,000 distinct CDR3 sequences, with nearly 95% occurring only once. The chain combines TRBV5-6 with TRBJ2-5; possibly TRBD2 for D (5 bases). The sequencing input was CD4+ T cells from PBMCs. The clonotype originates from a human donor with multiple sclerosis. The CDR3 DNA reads TGTGCCAGCAGCTTGGCCGGGGAATGGGAGACCCAGTACTTC. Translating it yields CASSLAGEWETQYF.